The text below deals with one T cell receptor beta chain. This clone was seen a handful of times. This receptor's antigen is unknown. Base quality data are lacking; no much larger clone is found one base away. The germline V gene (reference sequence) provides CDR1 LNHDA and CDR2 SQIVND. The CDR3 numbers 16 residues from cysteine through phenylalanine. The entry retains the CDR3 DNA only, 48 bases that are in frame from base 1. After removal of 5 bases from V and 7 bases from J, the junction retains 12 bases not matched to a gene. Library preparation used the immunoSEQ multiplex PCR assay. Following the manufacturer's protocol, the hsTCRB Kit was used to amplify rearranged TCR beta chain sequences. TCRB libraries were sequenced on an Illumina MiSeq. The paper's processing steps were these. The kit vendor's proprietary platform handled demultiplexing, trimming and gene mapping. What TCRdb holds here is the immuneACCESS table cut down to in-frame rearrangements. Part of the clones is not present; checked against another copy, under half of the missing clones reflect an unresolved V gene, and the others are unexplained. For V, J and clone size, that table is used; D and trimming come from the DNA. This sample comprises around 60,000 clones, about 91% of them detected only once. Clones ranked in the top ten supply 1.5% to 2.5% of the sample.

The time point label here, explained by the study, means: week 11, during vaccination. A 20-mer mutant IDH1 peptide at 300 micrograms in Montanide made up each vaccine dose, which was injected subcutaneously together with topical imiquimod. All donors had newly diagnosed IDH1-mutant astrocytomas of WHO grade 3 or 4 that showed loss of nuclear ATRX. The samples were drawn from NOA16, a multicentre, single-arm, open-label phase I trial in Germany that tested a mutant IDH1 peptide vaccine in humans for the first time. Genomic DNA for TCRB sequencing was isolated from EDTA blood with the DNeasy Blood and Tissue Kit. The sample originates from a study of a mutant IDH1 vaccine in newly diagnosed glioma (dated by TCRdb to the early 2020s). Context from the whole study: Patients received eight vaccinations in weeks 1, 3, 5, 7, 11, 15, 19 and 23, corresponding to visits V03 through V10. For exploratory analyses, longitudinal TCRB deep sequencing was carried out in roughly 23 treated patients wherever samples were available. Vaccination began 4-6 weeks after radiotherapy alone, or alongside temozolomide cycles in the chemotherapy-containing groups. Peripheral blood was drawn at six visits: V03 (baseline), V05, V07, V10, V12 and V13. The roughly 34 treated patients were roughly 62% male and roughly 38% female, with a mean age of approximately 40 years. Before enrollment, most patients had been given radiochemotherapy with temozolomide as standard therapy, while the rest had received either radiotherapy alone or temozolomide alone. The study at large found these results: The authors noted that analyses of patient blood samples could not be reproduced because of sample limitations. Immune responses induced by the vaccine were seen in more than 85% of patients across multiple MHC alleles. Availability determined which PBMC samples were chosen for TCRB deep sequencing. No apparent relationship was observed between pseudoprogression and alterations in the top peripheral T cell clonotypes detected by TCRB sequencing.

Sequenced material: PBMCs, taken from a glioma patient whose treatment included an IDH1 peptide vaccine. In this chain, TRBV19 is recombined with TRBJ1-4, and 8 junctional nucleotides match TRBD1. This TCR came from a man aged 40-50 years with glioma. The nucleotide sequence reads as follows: TGTGCCAGTAGTTTGCGTAGAGGACAGGGACGTGAAAAACTGTTTTTT. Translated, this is CASSLRRGQGREKLFF.